Listed below are T cell receptor beta chains from one sample, sequenced in a study of cytotoxic CD8 clonotypes in ibrutinib-treated CLL. Produced via immunoSEQ multiplex PCR; TCRdb's table is partial and in-frame only. The sample gives some 130,000 clones, under 95% of which show up once; roughly 10% is in the top ten. The sample consisted of PBMCs, taken after 12 months of ibrutinib treatment. The receptors stem from a human donor with chronic lymphocytic leukemia. CDR3s include the opening cysteine and the closing phenylalanine or tryptophan. The D gene is left open where the match is weak. Size values are once, few and many counts, or a class for expanded clones, and some rows have none.

V,D,size,J,length,DNA,CDR3
TRBV7-2,TRBD2,-,TRBJ2-7,16,TGTGCCAGCAGCGGTTTGACTAGCGAGAGCTCCTACGAGCAGTACTTC,CASSGLTSESSYEQYF
TRBV7-9,-,-,TRBJ2-1,14,TGTGCCAGCAGCTCCACAGGTGGCGGCGGGGAGCAGTTCTTC,CASSSTGGGGEQFF
TRBV11-3,-,-,TRBJ2-7,14,TGTGCCAGCAGCCGATGGGGGCAGTCCTACGAGCAGTACTTC,CASSRWGQSYEQYF
TRBV11-2,TRBD1,-,TRBJ2-2,16,TGTGCCAGCAGCTCCCTTCGACAGGGGAACACCGGGGAGCTGTTTTTT,CASSSLRQGNTGELFF
TRBV5-4,TRBD1,-,TRBJ2-5,18,TGTGCCAGCAGCTTGGCAGGGACAGGGGTTTGGGGCCAAGAGACCCAGTACTTC,CASSLAGTGVWGQETQYF
TRBV19,-,-,TRBJ1-1,13,TGTGCCATCCCAGTGGGGGCAAACACTGAAGCTTTCTTT,CAIPVGANTEAFF
TRBV27,-,few,TRBJ2-7,14,TGTGCCAGCAGCCTGGGACGGAGCTCCTACGAGCAGTACTTC,CASSLGRSSYEQYF
TRBV7-2,-,-,TRBJ2-2,16,TGTGCCAGCAGCTTAGAGTCCGGACTTAACACCGGGGAGCTGTTTTTT,CASSLESGLNTGELFF
TRBV13,TRBD2,-,TRBJ2-3,16,TGTGCCAGCAGCGGACTAGCGGGGGCTAGCACAGATACGCAGTATTTT,CASSGLAGASTDTQYF
TRBV7-7,-,-,TRBJ1-1,13,TGTGCTAGCAGCTCCGCAGAGAACACTGAAGCTTTCTTT,CASSSAENTEAFF
TRBV29-1,TRBD1,-,TRBJ2-5,13,TGCAGCGTTGGGCAGGGGACAGGAGAGACCCAGTACTTC,CSVGQGTGETQYF
TRBV5-6,-,-,TRBJ1-2,13,TGTGCCAGCAGCCGCGGTGGGGAGGATGGCTACACCTTC,CASSRGGEDGYTF
TRBV11-3,-,-,TRBJ2-1,11,TGTGCCAGCAGCAAAAACAATGAGCAGTTCTTC,CASSKNNEQFF
TRBV2,TRBD1,-,TRBJ2-7,14,TGTGCCAGCAGTGAGAGGACAGGGCGGGACGAGCAGTACTTC,CASSERTGRDEQYF
TRBV18,-,-,TRBJ2-3,16,TGTGCCAGCTCACCCGAGGCGGAAGCAAGCACAGATACGCAGTATTTT,CASSPEAEASTDTQYF
TRBV6-6,-,-,TRBJ1-1,13,TGTGCCAGCAGTTACTCTGGGACTTTCGAAGCTTTCTTT,CASSYSGTFEAFF
TRBV7-9,TRBD1,-,TRBJ2-5,15,TGTGCCAGCAGCCCTCTGAAAGACAGGGAAGAGACCCAGTACTTC,CASSPLKDREETQYF
TRBV6-5,TRBD1,-,TRBJ1-3,16,TGTGCCAGCAGTTCCGGGACAGGGGGCTCCAGAAACACCATATATTTT,CASSSGTGGSRNTIYF
TRBV4-1,TRBD2,-,TRBJ2-5,17,TGCGCCAGCAGCGAGGGGAGGCTAGCGGGGTCCCAAGAGACCCAGTACTTC,CASSEGRLAGSQETQYF
TRBV5-5,TRBD2,-,TRBJ2-7,16,TGTGCCAGCAGCAAAAAGGTCCTAGCGGGAGTGAGAGAGCAGTACTTC,CASSKKVLAGVREQYF
TRBV12-5,-,-,TRBJ2-1,16,TGTGCTAGTGCCACGTACCGTCAGGGGATGCCTCAGGAGCAGTTCTTC,CASATYRQGMPQEQFF
TRBV28,-,-,TRBJ1-4,15,TGTGCCAGCAGTTTAGAACTGGGCCAAAATGAAAAACTGTTTTTT,CASSLELGQNEKLFF
TRBV30,-,-,TRBJ2-1,13,TGTGCCTGCACCCCATCTAGTTACAATGAGCAGTTCTTC,CACTPSSYNEQFF
TRBV7-2,-,medium-sized,TRBJ1-3,12,TGTGCCAGCAGCCTTAGCGTAAACACCATATATTTT,CASSLSVNTIYF
TRBV5-1,-,-,TRBJ2-3,11,TGCGCCAGCATGGCCACAGATACGCAGTATTTT,CASMATDTQYF
TRBV15,-,once,TRBJ2-1,16,TGTGCCACCAGCTCGGAACGACCGGGTCCCTACAATGAGCAGTTCTTC,CATSSERPGPYNEQFF
TRBV14,TRBD1,once,TRBJ2-6,16,TGTGCCAGCAGCCGTGACAGGGCAGGCGGGGCCAACGTCCTGACTTTC,CASSRDRAGGANVLTF